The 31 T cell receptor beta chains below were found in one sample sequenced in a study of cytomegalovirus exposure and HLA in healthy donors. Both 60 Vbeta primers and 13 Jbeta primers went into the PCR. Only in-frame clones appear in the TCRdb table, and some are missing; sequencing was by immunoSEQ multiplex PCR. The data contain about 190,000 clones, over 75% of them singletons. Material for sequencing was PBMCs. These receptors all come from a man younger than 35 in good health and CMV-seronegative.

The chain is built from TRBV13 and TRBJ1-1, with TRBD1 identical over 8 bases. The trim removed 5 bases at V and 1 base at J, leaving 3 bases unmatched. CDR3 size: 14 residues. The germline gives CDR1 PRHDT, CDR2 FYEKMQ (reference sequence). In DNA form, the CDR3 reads TGTGCCAGCAGCCCCGACAGGGGGAACACTGAAGCTTTCTTT. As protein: CASSPDRGNTEAFF. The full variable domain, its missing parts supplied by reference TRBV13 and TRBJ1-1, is AAGVIQSPRHLIKEKRETATLKCYPIPRHDTVYWYQQGPGQDPQFLISFYEKMQSDKGSIPDRFSAQQFSDYHSELNMSSLELGDSALYFCASSPDRGNTEAFFGQGTRLTVV.

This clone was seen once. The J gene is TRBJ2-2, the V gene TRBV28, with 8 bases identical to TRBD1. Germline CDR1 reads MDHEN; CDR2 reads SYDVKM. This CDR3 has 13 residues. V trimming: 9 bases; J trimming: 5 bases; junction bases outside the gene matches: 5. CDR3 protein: CASTGGYTGELFF. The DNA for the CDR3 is TGTGCCAGTACAGGGGGATATACCGGGGAGCTGTTTTTT.

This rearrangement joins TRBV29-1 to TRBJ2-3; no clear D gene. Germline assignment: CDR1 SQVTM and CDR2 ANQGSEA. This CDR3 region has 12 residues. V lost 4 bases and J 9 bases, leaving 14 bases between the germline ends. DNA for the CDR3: TGCAGCGTTGTCTACACGGGTAAAACGCAGTATTTT. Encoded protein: CSVVYTGKTQYF.

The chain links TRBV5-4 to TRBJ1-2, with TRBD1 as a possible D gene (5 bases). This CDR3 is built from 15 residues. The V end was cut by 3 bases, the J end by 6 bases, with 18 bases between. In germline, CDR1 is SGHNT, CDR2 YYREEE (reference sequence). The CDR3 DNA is TGTGCCAGCAGCTATCCGGGACTTATAGGAGATGGCTACACCTTC. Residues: CASSYPGLIGDGYTF.

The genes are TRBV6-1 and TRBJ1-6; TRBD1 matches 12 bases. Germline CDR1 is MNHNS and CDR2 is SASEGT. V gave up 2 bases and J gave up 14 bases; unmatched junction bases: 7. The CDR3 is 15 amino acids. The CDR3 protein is CASSESGTGGSTLHF. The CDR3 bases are TGTGCCAGCAGTGAATCCGGGACAGGGGGCTCCACCCTCCACTTT.

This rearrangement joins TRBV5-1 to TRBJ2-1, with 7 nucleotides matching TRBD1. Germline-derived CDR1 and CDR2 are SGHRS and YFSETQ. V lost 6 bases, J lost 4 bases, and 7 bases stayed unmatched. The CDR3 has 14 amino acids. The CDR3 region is CASTRGQQYNEQFF. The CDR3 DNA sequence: TGCGCCAGCACTAGGGGACAGCAATACAATGAGCAGTTCTTC.

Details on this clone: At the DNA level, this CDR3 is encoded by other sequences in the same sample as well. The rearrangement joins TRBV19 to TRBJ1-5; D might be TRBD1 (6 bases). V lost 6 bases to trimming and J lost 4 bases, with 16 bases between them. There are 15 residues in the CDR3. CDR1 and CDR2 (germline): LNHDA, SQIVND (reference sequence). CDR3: CASRHPGVTNQPQHF. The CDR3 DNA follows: TGTGCCAGTAGGCACCCAGGGGTTACGAATCAGCCCCAGCATTTT. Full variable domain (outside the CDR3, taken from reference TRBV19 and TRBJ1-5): DGGITQSPKYLFRKEGQNVTLSCEQNLNHDAMYWYRQDPGQGLRLIYYSQIVNDFQKGDIAEGYSVSREKKESFPLTVTSAQKNPTAFYLCASRHPGVTNQPQHFGDGTRLSIL.

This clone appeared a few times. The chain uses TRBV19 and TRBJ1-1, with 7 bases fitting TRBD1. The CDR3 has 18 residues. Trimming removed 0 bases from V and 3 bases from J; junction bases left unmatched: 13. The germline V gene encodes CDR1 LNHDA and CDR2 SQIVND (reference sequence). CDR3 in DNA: TGTGCCAGTAGTATAGATGATGGGACGACAGGGAAGGACACTGAAGCTTTCTTT. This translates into CASSIDDGTTGKDTEAFF.

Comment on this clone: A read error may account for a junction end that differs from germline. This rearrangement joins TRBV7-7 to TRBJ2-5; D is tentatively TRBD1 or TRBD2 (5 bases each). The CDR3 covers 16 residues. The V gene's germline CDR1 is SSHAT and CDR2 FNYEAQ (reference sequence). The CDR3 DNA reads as TGTGCTAGCAGCTTAGGGGTTGGCAGGACTCAAGAGACCCAGTACTTC. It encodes CASSLGVGRTQETQYF. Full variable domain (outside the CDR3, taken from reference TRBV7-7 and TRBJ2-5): GAGVSQSPRYKVTKRGQDVTLRCDPISSHATLYWYQQALGQGPEFLTYFNYEAQPDKSGLPSDRFSAERPEGSISTLTIQRTEQRDSAMYRCASSLGVGRTQETQYFGPGTRLLVL.

The CDR3 DNA is TGCGCCAGCAGCCAAGAAAGGCTAGTTAATGAGCAGTTCTTC. Translation gives CASSQERLVNEQFF. The V call is TRBV4-3, the J call TRBJ2-1, with D hard to call. Germline assignment: CDR1 LGHNA and CDR2 YSLEER. This CDR3 comprises 14 residues. Trimming shortened V by 0 bases and J by 7 bases, and 10 bases separated the two germline ends.

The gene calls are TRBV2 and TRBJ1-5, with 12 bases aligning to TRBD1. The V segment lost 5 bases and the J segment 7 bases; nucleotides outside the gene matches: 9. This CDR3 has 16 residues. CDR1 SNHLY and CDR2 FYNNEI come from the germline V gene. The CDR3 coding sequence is TGTGCCAGCAGTCGGGACAGGGGGCGTTCTGGGCAGCCCCAGCATTTT. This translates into CASSRDRGRSGQPQHF.

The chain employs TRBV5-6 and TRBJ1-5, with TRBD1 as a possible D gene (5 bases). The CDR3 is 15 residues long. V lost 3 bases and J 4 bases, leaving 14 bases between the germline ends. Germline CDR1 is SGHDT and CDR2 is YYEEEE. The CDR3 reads CASSWGRGGNQPQHF. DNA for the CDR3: TGTGCCAGCAGCTGGGGCCGTGGGGGGAATCAGCCCCAGCATTTT.

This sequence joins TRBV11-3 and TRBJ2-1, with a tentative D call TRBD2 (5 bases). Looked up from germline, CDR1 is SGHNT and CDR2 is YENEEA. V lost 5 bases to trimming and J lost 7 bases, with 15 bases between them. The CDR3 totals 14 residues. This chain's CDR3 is CASSPHEGGNEQFF. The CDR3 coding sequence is TGTGCCAGCAGCCCGCACGAAGGCGGGAATGAGCAGTTCTTC.

The CDR3 is CASSLESYEQYF. CDR3 coding DNA: TGTGCCAGCAGCTTAGAGAGCTACGAGCAGTACTTC. This chain joins TRBV7-6 and TRBJ2-7; no clear D gene. In germline, CDR1 is SGHVS, CDR2 FNYEAQ. The CDR3 length is 12 residues. V lost 1 base and J lost 3, with 4 bases in between.

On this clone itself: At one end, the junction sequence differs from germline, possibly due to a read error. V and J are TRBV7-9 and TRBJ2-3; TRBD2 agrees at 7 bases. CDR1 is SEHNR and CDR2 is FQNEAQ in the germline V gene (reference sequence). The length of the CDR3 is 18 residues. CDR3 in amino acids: CSSSLVGSSGSSTDTQYF. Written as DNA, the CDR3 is TGTTCCAGCAGCTTAGTTGGGTCTAGCGGCAGTAGCACAGATACGCAGTATTTT.

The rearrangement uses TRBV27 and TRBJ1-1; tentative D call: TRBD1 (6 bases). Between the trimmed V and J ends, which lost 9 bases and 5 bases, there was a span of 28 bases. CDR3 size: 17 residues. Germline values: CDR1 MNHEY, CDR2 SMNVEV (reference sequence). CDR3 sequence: CARGGAEGPNRGTEAFF. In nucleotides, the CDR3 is TGTGCCAGAGGGGGGGCGGAGGGGCCCAACCGGGGGACTGAAGCTTTCTTT.

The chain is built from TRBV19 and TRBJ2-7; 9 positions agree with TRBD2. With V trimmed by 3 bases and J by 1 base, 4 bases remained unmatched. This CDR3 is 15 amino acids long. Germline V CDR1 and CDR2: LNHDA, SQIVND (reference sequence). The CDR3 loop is CASSILAGWSYEQYF. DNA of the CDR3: TGTGCCAGTAGTATTCTAGCGGGATGGTCCTACGAGCAGTACTTC.

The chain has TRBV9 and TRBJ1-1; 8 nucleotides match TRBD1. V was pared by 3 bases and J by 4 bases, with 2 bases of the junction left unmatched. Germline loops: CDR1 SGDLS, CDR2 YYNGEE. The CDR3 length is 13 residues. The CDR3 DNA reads TGTGCCAGCAGCGCCGGACAGGGCACTGAAGCTTTCTTT. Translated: CASSAGQGTEAFF. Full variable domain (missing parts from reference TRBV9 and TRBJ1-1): DSGVTQTPKHLITATGQRVTLRCSPRSGDLSVYWYQQSLDQGLQFLIQYYNGEERAKGNILERFSAQQFPDLHSELNLSSLELGDSALYFCASSAGQGTEAFFGQGTRLTVV.

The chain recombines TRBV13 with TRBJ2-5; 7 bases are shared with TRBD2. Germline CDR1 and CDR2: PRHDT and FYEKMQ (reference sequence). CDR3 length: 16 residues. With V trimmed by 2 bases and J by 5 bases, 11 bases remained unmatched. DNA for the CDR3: TGTGCCAGCAGCTTACGCGAGGGCGGGGGTGGGGAGACCCAGTACTTC. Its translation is CASSLREGGGGETQYF.

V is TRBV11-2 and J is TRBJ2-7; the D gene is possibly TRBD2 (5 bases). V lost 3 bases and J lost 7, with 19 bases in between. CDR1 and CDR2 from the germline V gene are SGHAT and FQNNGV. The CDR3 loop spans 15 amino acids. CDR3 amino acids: CASSFISPAGIEQYF. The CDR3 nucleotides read TGTGCCAGCAGCTTTATTAGCCCTGCGGGCATAGAGCAGTACTTC.

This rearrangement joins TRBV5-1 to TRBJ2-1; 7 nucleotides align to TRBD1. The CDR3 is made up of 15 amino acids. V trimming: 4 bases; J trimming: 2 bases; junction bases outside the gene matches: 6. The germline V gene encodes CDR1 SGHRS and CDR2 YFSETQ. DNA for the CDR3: TGCGCCAGCAGCCTACAGGGGCCAACCTACAATGAGCAGTTCTTC. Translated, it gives CASSLQGPTYNEQFF.

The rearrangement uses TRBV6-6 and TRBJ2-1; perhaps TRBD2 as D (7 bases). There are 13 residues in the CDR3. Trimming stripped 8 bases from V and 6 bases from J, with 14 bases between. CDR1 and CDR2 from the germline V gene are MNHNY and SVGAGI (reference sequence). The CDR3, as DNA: TGTGCCAGCGCAACAGGGAGGGTCAATGAGCAGTTCTTC. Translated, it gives CASATGRVNEQFF.

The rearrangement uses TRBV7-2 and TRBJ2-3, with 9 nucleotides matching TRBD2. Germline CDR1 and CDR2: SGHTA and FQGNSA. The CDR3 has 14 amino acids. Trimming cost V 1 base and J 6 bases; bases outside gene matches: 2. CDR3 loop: CASSLGLAGDTQYF. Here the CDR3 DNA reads TGTGCCAGCAGCTTAGGGCTAGCGGGGGATACGCAGTATTTT.

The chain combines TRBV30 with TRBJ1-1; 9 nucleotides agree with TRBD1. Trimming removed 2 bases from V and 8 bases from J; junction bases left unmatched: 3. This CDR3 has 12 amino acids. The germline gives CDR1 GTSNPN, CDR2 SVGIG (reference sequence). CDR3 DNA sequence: TGTGCCTGGAGTCGAGGACAGGGGGAAGCTTTCTTT. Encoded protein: CAWSRGQGEAFF.

The CDR3 region has the DNA TGTGCCAGCAGCTTAGAAGCGGGGAGGGCCCCGTACGAGCAGTACTTC. It yields the protein CASSLEAGRAPYEQYF. The chain recombines TRBV5-4 with TRBJ2-7; TRBD2 matches at 7 bases. This CDR3 contains 16 residues. Germline V gene lookup returns CDR1 SGHNT and CDR2 YYREEE (reference sequence). The ends lost 2 bases at V and 4 bases at J; junction bases unmatched: 12.

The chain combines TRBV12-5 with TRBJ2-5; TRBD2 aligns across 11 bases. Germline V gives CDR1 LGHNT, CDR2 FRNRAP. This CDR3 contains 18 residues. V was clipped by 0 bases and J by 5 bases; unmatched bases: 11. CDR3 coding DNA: TGTGCTAGTGGTTTGGTACGGAGTAGCGGGGGGGTCAGGGAGACCCAGTACTTC. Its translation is CASGLVRSSGGVRETQYF.

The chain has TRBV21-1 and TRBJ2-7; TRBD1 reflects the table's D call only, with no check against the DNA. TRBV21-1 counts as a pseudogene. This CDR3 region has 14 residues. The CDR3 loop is CASTADRVVDEQYF. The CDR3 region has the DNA TGTGCCAGCACCGCAGACAGGGTGGTCGACGAGCAGTACTTC.

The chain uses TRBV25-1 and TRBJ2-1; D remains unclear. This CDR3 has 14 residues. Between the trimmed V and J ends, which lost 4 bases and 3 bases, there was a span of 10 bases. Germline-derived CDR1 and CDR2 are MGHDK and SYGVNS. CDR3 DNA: TGTGCCAGCAGTGTCCCTTCAGACTACAATGAGCAGTTCTTC. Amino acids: CASSVPSDYNEQFF.

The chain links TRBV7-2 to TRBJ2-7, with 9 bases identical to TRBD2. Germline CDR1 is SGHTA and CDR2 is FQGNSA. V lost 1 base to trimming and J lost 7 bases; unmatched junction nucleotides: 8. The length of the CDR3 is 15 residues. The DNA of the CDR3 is TGTGCCAGCAGCTTAGTAGGCGGGGGGGGTGAAGAGCAGTACTTC. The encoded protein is CASSLVGGGGEEQYF.

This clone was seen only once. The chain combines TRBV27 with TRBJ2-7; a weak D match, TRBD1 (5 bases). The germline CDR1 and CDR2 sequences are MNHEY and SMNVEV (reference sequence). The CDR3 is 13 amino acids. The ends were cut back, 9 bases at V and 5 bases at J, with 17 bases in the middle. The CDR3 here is CASSVRVGHEQYF. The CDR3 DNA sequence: TGTGCCAGTTCCGTCAGGGTGGGTCACGAGCAGTACTTC.

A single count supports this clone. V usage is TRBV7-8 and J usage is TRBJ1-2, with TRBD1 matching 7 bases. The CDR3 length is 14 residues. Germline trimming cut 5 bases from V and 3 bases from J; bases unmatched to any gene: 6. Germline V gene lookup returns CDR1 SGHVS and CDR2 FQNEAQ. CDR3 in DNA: TGTGCCAGCAGCCCGACAGGGTATGACTATGGCTACACCTTC. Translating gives CASSPTGYDYGYTF. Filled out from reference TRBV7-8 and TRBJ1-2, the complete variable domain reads GAGVSQSPRYKVAKRGQDVALRCDPISGHVSLFWYQQALGQGPEFLTYFQNEAQLDKSGLPSDRFFAERPEGSVSTLKIQRTQQEDSAVYLCASSPTGYDYGYTFGSGTRLTVV.